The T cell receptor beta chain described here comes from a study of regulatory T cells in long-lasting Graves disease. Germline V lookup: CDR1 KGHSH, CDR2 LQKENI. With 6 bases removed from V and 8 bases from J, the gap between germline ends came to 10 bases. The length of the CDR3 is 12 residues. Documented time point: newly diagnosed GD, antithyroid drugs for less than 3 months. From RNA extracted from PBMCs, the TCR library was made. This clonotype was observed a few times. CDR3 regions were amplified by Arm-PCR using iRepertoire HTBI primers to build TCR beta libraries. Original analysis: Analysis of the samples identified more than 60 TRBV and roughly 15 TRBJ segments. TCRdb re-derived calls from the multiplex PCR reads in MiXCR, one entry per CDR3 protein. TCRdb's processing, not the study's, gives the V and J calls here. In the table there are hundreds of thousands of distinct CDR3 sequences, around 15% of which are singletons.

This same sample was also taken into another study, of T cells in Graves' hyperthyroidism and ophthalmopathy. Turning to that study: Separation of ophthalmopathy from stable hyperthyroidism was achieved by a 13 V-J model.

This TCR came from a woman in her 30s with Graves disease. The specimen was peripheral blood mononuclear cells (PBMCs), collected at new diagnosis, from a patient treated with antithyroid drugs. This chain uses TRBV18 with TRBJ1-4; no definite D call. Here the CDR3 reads CASSSAREKLFF. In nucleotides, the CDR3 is TGTGCCAGCTCTTCGGCGAGGGAAAAACTGTTTTTT.